This T cell receptor beta chain stems from a study of radiation and T cells in renal cell carcinoma. Germline V gene lookup returns CDR1 SGDLS and CDR2 YYNGEE. With 3 bases removed from V and 9 bases from J, the gap between germline ends came to 15 bases. CDR3 length equals 14 residues. Note on this clone: Antigen: not known.

General study findings and limits: No pretreatment tumor biopsies were available for baseline clonotypes. From baseline, blood top tumor clonotypes peaked at 2 weeks post-radiation.

The time point here: blood 2 weeks post-SBRT. The treatment: 15 Gy SBRT to primary tumor, nephrectomy 4 weeks later. The tumor was a clear cell renal cell carcinoma. This table comes from immunoSEQ multiplex PCR, and its TCRdb copy is limited to in-frame clones, with some not included. The sample records about 58,000 clones, around 78% being singletons. The specimen was blood, collected from a patient whose treatment included radiotherapy and nephrectomy. The receptor was derived from a man aged 55-75 years with renal cell carcinoma. The V gene is TRBV9, the J gene TRBJ1-4; possibly TRBD1 for D (6 bases). The CDR3 protein is CASSAGGGAKKLFF. The DNA for the CDR3 is TGTGCCAGCAGCGCGGGTGGGGGGGCAAAAAAACTGTTTTTT.